The 31 T cell receptor beta chains in this list originate from one sample, sequenced in a study of cytomegalovirus exposure and HLA in healthy donors. 60 Vbeta and 13 Jbeta primers were used in PCR. Some clones are missing from TCRdb's copy, which holds only in-frame ones; the method was immunoSEQ multiplex PCR. In the table there are about 150,000 clones, around 75% of which are singletons. Sequencing was carried out using PBMCs. The origin of the receptors is a man aged 18-30 years in good health and CMV-seropositive.

The chain uses TRBV28 and TRBJ2-7; 7 bases agree with TRBD2. Trimming removed 3 bases from V and 8 bases from J; junction bases left unmatched: 7. This CDR3 spans 13 amino acids. CDR1 is MDHEN and CDR2 is SYDVKM in the germline V gene. In nucleotides, the CDR3 is TGTGCCAGCAGTTTCAGCGGGAAGGAGAAGCAGTACTTC. Protein sequence: CASSFSGKEKQYF.

CDR3 loop: CAWNPGSQETQYF. The CDR3 bases are TGTGCCTGGAACCCGGGGAGTCAAGAGACCCAGTACTTC. The rearrangement uses TRBV30 and TRBJ2-5; D might be TRBD2 (5 bases). V lost 4 bases to trimming and J lost 2 bases, with 11 bases between them. The CDR3 contains 13 residues. Germline lookup yields CDR1 GTSNPN and CDR2 SVGIG (reference sequence).

The CDR3 nucleotides are TGCGCCAGCAGGGAGGAGATCAACACTGAAGCTTTCTTT. Residues: CASREEINTEAFF. V gene TRBV5-1 combines with J gene TRBJ1-1; D call uncertain. This CDR3 region has 13 residues. Germline CDR1 reads SGHRS; CDR2 reads YFSETQ. V lost 5 bases to trimming and J lost 2 bases, with 10 bases between them.

The sample holds a few counts of this clone. This chain connects TRBV19 to TRBJ2-7, with TRBD2 matching 10 bases. Germline V CDR1 and CDR2: LNHDA, SQIVND (reference sequence). The CDR3 covers 14 residues. J lost 1 base, V lost 8 bases, and 5 bases had no gene match. This CDR3 reads CASGSGRPSYEQYF. CDR3 sequence (DNA): TGTGCCAGTGGTAGCGGGAGGCCATCCTACGAGCAGTACTTC.

The rearrangement joins TRBV30 to TRBJ2-7; D ambiguous. The CDR3 has 12 residues. Deletions cut 4 bases from V and 2 bases from J, with 9 bases between. Germline V CDR1 and CDR2: GTSNPN, SVGIG (reference sequence). The CDR3 region has the DNA TGTGCCTGGAACTTACAGCCCTACGAGCAGTACTTC. It specifies CAWNLQPYEQYF.

V usage is TRBV9 and J usage is TRBJ2-1; perhaps TRBD2 as D (5 bases). The CDR3 has 14 residues. V was trimmed by 4 bases and J by 2 bases, leaving 10 bases between them. The germline V gene has CDR1 SGDLS and CDR2 YYNGEE. DNA for the CDR3: TGTGCCAGCAGCCACTCGCGGGCCTACAATGAGCAGTTCTTC. This encodes CASSHSRAYNEQFF.

The CDR3 here is CASSPGQGSSGNEQFF. The DNA of the CDR3 is TGTGCCAGCAGCCCTGGACAGGGATCCTCGGGGAATGAGCAGTTCTTC. The rearrangement uses TRBV27 and TRBJ2-1; TRBD1 agrees at 8 bases. V gave up 6 bases and J gave up 7 bases; unmatched junction bases: 14. Germline values: CDR1 MNHEY, CDR2 SMNVEV (reference sequence). CDR3 size: 16 residues.

The chain is built from TRBV27 and TRBJ2-7; D not certain. V was trimmed by 4 bases and J by 5 bases, leaving 12 bases between them. From germline, CDR1 is MNHEY and CDR2 SMNVEV (reference sequence). CDR3 length: 13 residues. CDR3 loop: CASSSLASDEQYF. The CDR3 nucleotides are TGTGCCAGCAGTTCCCTCGCCTCGGACGAGCAGTACTTC.

This clone was observed a handful of times. The CDR3 DNA follows: TGTGCCAGCAGCGGGGACTCGCTGAGCTCCTACAATGAGCAGTTCTTC. It yields the protein CASSGDSLSSYNEQFF. This rearrangement joins TRBV5-4 to TRBJ2-1; weak D call: TRBD2 (6 bases). There are 16 residues in the CDR3. The V end was cut by 4 bases, the J end by 0 bases, with 14 bases between. The V gene's germline CDR1 is SGHNT and CDR2 YYREEE (reference sequence). Looking up the rest from reference TRBV5-4 and TRBJ2-1 gives the full variable domain: ETGVTQSPTHLIKTRGQQVTLRCSSQSGHNTVSWYQQALGQGPQFIFQYYREEENGRGNFPPRFSGLQFPNYSSELNVNALELDDSALYLCASSGDSLSSYNEQFFGPGTRLTVL.

The V gene is TRBV29-1, the J gene TRBJ1-4; unclear D gene. V lost 4 bases, J lost 6 bases, and 12 bases lay in between. Germline V gene sequence: CDR1 SQVTM, CDR2 ANQGSEA. The CDR3 extends over 13 amino acids. The CDR3 DNA is TGCAGCGTTGGCGGGCTGAACCATGAAAAACTGTTTTTT. The encoded protein is CSVGGLNHEKLFF. Looking up the rest from reference TRBV29-1 and TRBJ1-4 gives the full variable domain: SAVISQKPSRDICQRGTSLTIQCQVDSQVTMMFWYRQQPGQSLTLIATANQGSEATYESGFVIDKFPISRPNLTFSTLTVSNMSPEDSSIYLCSVGGLNHEKLFFGSGTQLSVL.

The chain has TRBV6-6 and TRBJ2-2; a possible D gene is TRBD1 (5 bases). CDR1 is MNHNY, CDR2 SVGAGI, per germline (reference sequence). V lost 4 bases to trimming and J lost 2 bases, with 8 bases between them. The CDR3 loop spans 14 amino acids. The CDR3 region has the DNA TGTGCCAGCAGTTTCGACAGAAACACCGGGGAGCTGTTTTTT. Translating it yields CASSFDRNTGELFF.

The chain joins TRBV28 to TRBJ1-2, with TRBD1 matching 11 bases. Trimming cost V 3 bases and J 6 bases; bases outside gene matches: 6. The CDR3 extends over 15 amino acids. CDR1 and CDR2 (germline): MDHEN, SYDVKM. CDR3 sequence: CASSFLGQGAHGYTF. CDR3 DNA: TGTGCCAGCAGTTTTCTCGGACAGGGGGCTCATGGCTACACCTTC.

This clone is a singleton in its sample. V usage is TRBV5-4 and J usage is TRBJ2-5; weak D call: TRBD1 (6 bases). The CDR3 extends over 14 amino acids. Germline CDR1 SGHNT, CDR2 YYREEE (reference sequence). With 2 bases removed from V and 3 bases from J, the gap between germline ends came to 11 bases. CDR3 sequence (DNA): TGTGCCAGCAGCTTTGGGGGCGGAGAAGAGACCCAGTACTTC. Residues: CASSFGGGEETQYF.

V and J are TRBV7-9 and TRBJ2-3, with 12 bases that match TRBD2. Looked up from germline, CDR1 is SEHNR and CDR2 is FQNEAQ (reference sequence). The CDR3 spans 16 residues. V dropped 3 bases and J dropped 2; count of bases not matched to a gene: 3. The CDR3 loop reads CASSLWTSGNTDTQYF. As DNA, the CDR3 is TGTGCCAGCAGCTTGTGGACTAGCGGGAACACAGATACGCAGTATTTT.

V and J are TRBV19 and TRBJ1-1, with 8 bases fitting TRBD1. Germline lookup yields CDR1 LNHDA and CDR2 SQIVND (reference sequence). The CDR3 covers 15 residues. V lost 2 bases, J lost 4 bases, and 6 bases stayed unmatched. CDR3 region: CASSIKTTGATEAFF. The CDR3 nucleotides are TGTGCCAGTAGTATAAAAACGACAGGGGCCACTGAAGCTTTCTTT.

V is TRBV7-9 and J is TRBJ2-1, with D perhaps matching TRBD2 (5 bases). Germline lookup yields CDR1 SEHNR and CDR2 FQNEAQ (reference sequence). The V end was cut by 2 bases, the J end by 6 bases, with 8 bases between. The CDR3 runs to 13 residues. CDR3 residues: CASSLNSVNEQFF. For the CDR3, the DNA is TGTGCCAGCAGCTTAAATAGCGTCAATGAGCAGTTCTTC.

The rearrangement links TRBV27 to TRBJ2-1, with 8 bases fitting TRBD2. Germline V gives CDR1 MNHEY, CDR2 SMNVEV (reference sequence). V was pared by 3 bases and J by 6 bases, with 1 base of the junction left unmatched. The CDR3 runs 13 residues. Here the CDR3 DNA reads TGTGCCAGCAGTTTGGCGGGAGGCAATGAGCAGTTCTTC. Protein product: CASSLAGGNEQFF.

V and J are TRBV7-8 and TRBJ2-1; no firm D call. The CDR3 contains 11 residues. Germline V CDR1 and CDR2: SGHVS, FQNEAQ. V lost 5 bases to trimming and J lost 12 bases, with 11 bases between them. The CDR3 DNA reads as TGTGCCAGCAGCCTCCTAAGAGCGCAGTTCTTC. Its protein product is CASSLLRAQFF.

Comments on this clone: The junction and the germline gene differ at one end; a read error may be behind it. The chain joins TRBV5-1 to TRBJ2-2; TRBD2 agrees at 8 bases. Germline V gene data show CDR1 as SGHRS and CDR2 as YFSETQ. The CDR3 contains 16 residues. This CDR3 reads CARSGPGLGHTGELFF. Here the CDR3 DNA reads TGCGCCCGCAGCGGTCCGGGACTAGGACACACCGGGGAGCTGTTTTTT. Complete variable domain (other parts from reference TRBV5-1 and TRBJ2-2): KAGVTQTPRYLIKTRGQQVTLSCSPISGHRSVSWYQQTPGQGLQFLFEYFSETQRNKGNFPGRFSGRQFSNSRSEMNVSTLELGDSALYLCARSGPGLGHTGELFFGEGSRLTVL.

The chain joins TRBV2 to TRBJ2-7; TRBD2 is a possible D gene (6 bases). V shed 10 bases and J shed 10 bases, with 20 bases lying between them. The CDR3 contains 12 residues. The germline V gene encodes CDR1 SNHLY and CDR2 FYNNEI. The CDR3 sequence is CATGSQNELQYF. The CDR3 nucleotides are TGTGCCACCGGGAGCCAAAACGAGCTACAGTACTTC. Complete variable domain (other parts from reference TRBV2 and TRBJ2-7): EPEVTQTPSHQVTQMGQEVILRCVPISNHLYFYWYRQILGQKVEFLVSFYNNEISEKSEIFDDQFSVERPDGSNFTLKIRSTKLEDSAMYFCATGSQNELQYFGPGTRLTVT.

A single count supports this clone. This same CDR3 is encoded by further DNA sequences in the sample. The CDR3 here is CASSDFSGGSYEQYF. Written as DNA, the CDR3 is TGTGCCAGCAGTGATTTTAGCGGGGGCTCCTACGAGCAGTACTTC. The rearrangement uses TRBV2 and TRBJ2-7; 9 bases line up with TRBD2. The V segment lost 3 bases and the J segment 0 bases; nucleotides outside the gene matches: 3. CDR1 SNHLY and CDR2 FYNNEI come from the germline V gene. The CDR3 covers 15 residues.

This clone came up once. This chain uses TRBV27 with TRBJ2-1; TRBD2 agrees at 12 bases. V was pared by 4 bases and J by 9 bases, with 4 bases of the junction left unmatched. This CDR3 is 14 amino acids long. Germline V gives CDR1 MNHEY, CDR2 SMNVEV (reference sequence). The DNA for the CDR3 is TGTGCCAGCAGTTCTAGCGGGAGGGGGATTGAGCAGTTCTTC. Amino acid sequence: CASSSSGRGIEQFF.

This chain connects TRBV7-3 to TRBJ2-3, with 10 bases that match TRBD2. V shed 5 bases, J shed 0 bases, and the junction held 5 bases outside the gene matches. The CDR3 is made up of 16 amino acids. Germline V gene data show CDR1 as SGHTA and CDR2 as FQGTGA. The CDR3: CASSPGTSVSTDTQYF. CDR3 sequence (DNA): TGTGCCAGCAGCCCCGGGACTAGCGTTAGCACAGATACGCAGTATTTT.

The chain couples TRBV10-3 to TRBJ2-7, with 10 bases that match TRBD2. This CDR3 has 15 residues. Per germline, CDR1 ENHRY and CDR2 SYGVKD. Losses at the gene ends were 0 bases for V and 4 bases for J; bases not matched to a gene: 3. The CDR3: CAISESDSGRYEQYF. CDR3 bases: TGTGCCATCAGTGAGTCTGATAGCGGGAGGTACGAGCAGTACTTC.

This clone occurred a few times. The rearrangement uses TRBV25-1 and TRBJ2-7; possibly TRBD2 for D (6 bases). Germline V CDR1 and CDR2: MGHDK, SYGVNS. CDR3 length: 13 residues. With 1 base removed from V and 3 bases from J, the gap between germline ends came to 7 bases. The CDR3 loop is CASSELGGYEQYF. The CDR3 DNA reads as TGTGCCAGCAGTGAATTGGGAGGCTACGAGCAGTACTTC.

This chain connects TRBV30 to TRBJ2-7; weak D call: TRBD1 (5 bases). V was shortened by 1 base and J by 6 bases, with 10 bases between the two germline ends. Germline V gene sequence: CDR1 GTSNPN, CDR2 SVGIG (reference sequence). This CDR3 has 12 amino acids. The CDR3 region is CAWSAGLGEQYF. The CDR3, as DNA: TGTGCCTGGAGTGCAGGGTTGGGCGAGCAGTACTTC.

The chain links TRBV13 to TRBJ2-5, with TRBD2 as a possible D gene (6 bases). The CDR3 is 14 residues long. Germline V lookup: CDR1 PRHDT, CDR2 FYEKMQ (reference sequence). V was trimmed by 2 bases and J by 1 base, leaving 8 bases between them. CDR3 in amino acids: CASSLRGTQETQYF. The CDR3 region has the DNA TGTGCCAGCAGCTTACGCGGGACCCAAGAGACCCAGTACTTC.

The rearrangement uses TRBV28 and TRBJ1-4; 8 nucleotides align to TRBD1. This CDR3 has 15 amino acids. Germline CDR1 MDHEN, CDR2 SYDVKM. The V and J ends lost 4 bases and 7 bases, in that order; junction bases with no gene match: 8. The CDR3 region is CASSSQDRVGEKLFF. CDR3 DNA: TGTGCCAGCAGTTCACAGGACAGGGTCGGTGAAAAACTGTTTTTT.

V is TRBV19 and J is TRBJ2-3; 11 nucleotides line up with TRBD2. The CDR3 contains 14 residues. Germline V gives CDR1 LNHDA, CDR2 SQIVND (reference sequence). Unmatched junction bases numbered 6, after V lost 7 bases and J lost 6 bases. The CDR3 bases are TGTGCCAGTAAGACTAGCGGGATCGTGGATACGCAGTATTTT. Amino acid sequence: CASKTSGIVDTQYF.

V is TRBV27 and J is TRBJ1-1; D may be TRBD1 (6 bases). V lost 2 bases, J lost 2 bases, and 15 bases lay in between. This CDR3 has 16 residues. Germline V lookup: CDR1 MNHEY, CDR2 SMNVEV (reference sequence). The CDR3 reads CASSLVRGEGNTEAFF. In DNA, the CDR3 is TGTGCCAGCAGTTTAGTGAGGGGGGAGGGTAACACTGAAGCTTTCTTT.

The chain carries TRBV28 and TRBJ2-7; 9 positions agree with TRBD1. With V trimmed by 6 bases and J by 5 bases, 11 bases remained unmatched. Germline lookup yields CDR1 MDHEN and CDR2 SYDVKM. This CDR3 is 15 amino acids long. CDR3 nucleotide sequence: TGTGCCAGCAGAAAATCCGGGACAGGGTATCACGAGCAGTACTTC. As protein: CASRKSGTGYHEQYF.